The T cell receptor beta chain under discussion was sequenced for a study of shared clonotypes between healthy human individuals. Germline loops: CDR1 SEHNR, CDR2 FQNEAQ (reference sequence). This CDR3 region has 15 residues. V trimming: 1 base; J trimming: 0 bases; junction bases outside the gene matches: 1. Clones were read by immunoSEQ multiplex PCR, and TCRdb kept only the in-frame ones, dropping some. The sample contains about 2 million clones, roughly 96% of which appear only once. The sample consisted of naive CD4+ T cells sorted from blood. Specified subset: CD45RA+ positively selected. This chain links TRBV7-9 with TRBJ2-3, with 7 nucleotides matching TRBD1. The clonotype was recovered from a young man in good health. Here the CDR3 DNA reads TGTGCCAGCAGCTTAGTGGGACAGAGCACAGATACGCAGTATTTT. Translation gives CASSLVGQSTDTQYF. The variable domain in full, with the rest retrieved from reference TRBV7-9 and TRBJ2-3, is DTGVSQNPRHKITKRGQNVTFRCDPISEHNRLYWYRQTLGQGPEFLTYFQNEAQLEKSRLLSDRFSAERPKGSFSTLEIQRTEQGDSAMYLCASSLVGQSTDTQYFGPGTRLTVL.